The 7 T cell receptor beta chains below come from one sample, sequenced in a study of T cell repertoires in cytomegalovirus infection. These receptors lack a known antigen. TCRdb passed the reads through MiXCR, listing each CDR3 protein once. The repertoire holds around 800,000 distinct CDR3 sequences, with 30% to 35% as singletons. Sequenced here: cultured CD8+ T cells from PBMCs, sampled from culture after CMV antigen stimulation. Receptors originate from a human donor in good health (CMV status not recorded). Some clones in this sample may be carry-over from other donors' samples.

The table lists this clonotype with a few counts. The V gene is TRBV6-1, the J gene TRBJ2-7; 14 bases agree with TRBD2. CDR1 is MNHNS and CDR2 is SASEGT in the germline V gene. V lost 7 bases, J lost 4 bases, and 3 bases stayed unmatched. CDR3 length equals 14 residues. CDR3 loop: CASTGLAGGYEQYF. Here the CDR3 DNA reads TGTGCCAGCACCGGACTAGCGGGGGGTTACGAGCAGTACTTC.

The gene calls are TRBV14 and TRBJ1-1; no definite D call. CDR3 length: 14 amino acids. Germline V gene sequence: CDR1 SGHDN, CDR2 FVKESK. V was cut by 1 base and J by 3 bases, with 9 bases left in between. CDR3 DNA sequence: TGTGCCAGCAGCCAAGTCGGCAGATACACTGAAGCTTTCTTT. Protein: CASSQVGRYTEAFF.

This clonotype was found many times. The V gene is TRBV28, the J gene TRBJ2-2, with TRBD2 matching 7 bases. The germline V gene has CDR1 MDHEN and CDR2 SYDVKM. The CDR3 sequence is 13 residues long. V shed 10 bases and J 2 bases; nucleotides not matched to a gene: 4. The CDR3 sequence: CATGTTNTGELFF. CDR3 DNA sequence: TGTGCCACAGGGACTACCAACACCGGGGAGCTGTTTTTT.

DNA of the CDR3: TGCAGCGTTGAAGTCCGGGTGATGGGCTACACCTTC. Amino acids: CSVEVRVMGYTF. The rearrangement links TRBV29-1 to TRBJ1-2, with unresolved D. Germline CDR1 is SQVTM and CDR2 is ANQGSEA. V lost 1 base and J lost 8, with 11 bases in between. The CDR3 runs to 12 residues.

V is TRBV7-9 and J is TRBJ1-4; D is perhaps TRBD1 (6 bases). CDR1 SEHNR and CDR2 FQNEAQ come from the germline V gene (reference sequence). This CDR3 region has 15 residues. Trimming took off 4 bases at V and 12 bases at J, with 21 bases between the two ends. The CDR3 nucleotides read TGTGCCAGCAGCTCCCTGAACAGGGAGGTCGAAGAACTGTTTTTT. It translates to CASSSLNREVEELFF.

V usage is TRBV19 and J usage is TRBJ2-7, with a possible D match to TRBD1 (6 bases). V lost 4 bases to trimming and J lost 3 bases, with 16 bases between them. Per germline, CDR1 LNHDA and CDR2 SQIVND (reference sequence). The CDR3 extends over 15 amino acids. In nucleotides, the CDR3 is TGTGCCAGTAGTAGGGACATGGGCGTACTCTACGAGCAGTACTTC. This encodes CASSRDMGVLYEQYF.

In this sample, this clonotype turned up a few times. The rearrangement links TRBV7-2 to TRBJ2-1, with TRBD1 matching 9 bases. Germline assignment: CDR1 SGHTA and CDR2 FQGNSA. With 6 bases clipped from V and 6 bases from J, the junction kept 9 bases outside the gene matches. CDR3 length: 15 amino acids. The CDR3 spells CASRSPGQGGNEQFF. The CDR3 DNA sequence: TGTGCCAGCAGGTCGCCGGGACAGGGTGGCAATGAGCAGTTCTTC.